This T cell receptor (beta chain) was documented in a study of shared clonotypes between healthy human individuals. Unmatched junction bases numbered 7, after V lost 3 bases and J lost 6 bases. This CDR3 spans 15 amino acids. Per germline, CDR1 MDHEN and CDR2 SYDVKM. The repertoire was sequenced with immunoSEQ multiplex PCR; TCRdb's copy has only in-frame clones and lacks some. This table has about 2.3 million clones, 80% to 95% appearing once. The genes are TRBV28 and TRBJ1-4; 7 bases fit TRBD1. What was sequenced was naive CD4+ T cells from PBMCs. This sample's subset: CD45RA+ positively selected. This TCR came from a man between 18 and 29 years old in good health. Some clones in this sample may be carry-over from other donors' samples. The CDR3 loop is CASSFRTGAHEKLFF. Written as DNA, the CDR3 is TGTGCCAGCAGTTTCCGGACAGGAGCCCATGAAAAACTGTTTTTT.